This TCR beta chain came from a study of blood T cell repertoires in COVID-19. Study-wide background: PBMCs, B-cell-depleted T cells, or T cells were the source of the cDNA or gDNA that made up the material.

TCRdb's table, derived via immunoSEQ multiplex PCR, lists solely in-frame clones and lacks some. The sample lists about 220,000 clones, around 80% occurring once. This CDR3 contains 15 residues. Germline assignment: CDR1 SNHLY and CDR2 FYNNEI. The J segment lost 2 bases and the V segment lost 6 bases, leaving 3 bases of the junction unmatched. The clonotype comes from a woman aged 55-69 years who had recovered from COVID-19. The sequenced sample was peripheral blood. V is TRBV2 and J is TRBJ2-5; 13 bases line up with TRBD2. The CDR3 DNA is TGTGCCAGCAGCCGACTAGCGGGGGGACAAGAGACCCAGTACTTC. Translating gives CASSRLAGGQETQYF.